The clone carrying this T cell receptor beta chain occurred many times. The blood specimen was taken at initial hyperthyroidism diagnosis, before any ophthalmopathy symptoms. RNA transcripts served as the template for amplifying TCR beta CDR3 regions. First-round RT-PCR of the TCR CDR3 relied on the HTBI primer set. TCRdb independently ran MiXCR on the multiplex PCR reads; one entry per CDR3 protein. Among 350,000 or so distinct CDR3 sequences, approximately 18% were seen once, and the ten largest hold about a third. The trim removed 3 bases at V and 4 bases at J, leaving 2 bases unmatched. In germline, CDR1 is GTSNPN, CDR2 SVGIG (reference sequence). The CDR3 contains 14 residues. The data derive from a study of T cells in Graves' hyperthyroidism and ophthalmopathy.

Sequencing used blood. This chain uses TRBV30 with TRBJ2-1, with TRBD1 matching 11 bases. The TCR originated in a woman in her twenties or thirties with Graves' hyperthyroidism that later progressed to Graves' ophthalmopathy. Here the CDR3 reads CAWSRDRGYNEQFF. The CDR3 region has the DNA TGTGCCTGGAGCCGGGACAGGGGGTACAATGAGCAGTTCTTC.